One sample yielded the 32 T cell receptor beta chains listed below, sequenced in a study of blood T cells in healthy people across ages. The second PCR ran roughly 6 to 12 cycles with a sample-barcoded 5' primer and J-beta primers. A single record per CDR3 protein comes from TCRdb applying MiXCR to the 5' RACE reads. The table records 1.5 million to 2 million distinct CDR3 sequences, about 50% of them present only once. Sequenced input: blood. These receptors all stem from a woman in her forties in good health.

The chain uses TRBV18 and TRBJ2-1; D unresolved. The CDR3 length is 17 residues. Germline loops: CDR1 KGHSH, CDR2 LQKENI. V gave up 3 bases and J gave up 0 bases, with 15 bases separating them. CDR3 region: CASSPSTRVSSYNEQFF. The CDR3 region has the DNA TGTGCCAGCTCACCCTCGACAAGGGTAAGCTCCTACAATGAGCAGTTCTTC. The entire variable domain, with the rest obtained from reference TRBV18 and TRBJ2-1, is as follows: NAGVMQNPRHLVRRRGQEARLRCSPMKGHSHVYWYRQLPEEGLKFMVYLQKENIIDESGMPKERFSAEFPKEGPSILRIQQVVRGDSAAYFCASSPSTRVSSYNEQFFGPGTRLTVL.

This clonotype appeared a few times. The rearrangement links TRBV4-2 to TRBJ2-1, with 9 bases aligning to TRBD2. The CDR3 consists of 18 residues. The germline gives CDR1 LGHNA, CDR2 YNFKEQ. Trimming cost V 0 bases and J 5 bases; bases outside gene matches: 11. CDR3 protein: CASSQDRGSGGPHNEQFF. The CDR3 DNA sequence: TGTGCCAGCAGCCAAGATCGTGGTAGCGGGGGACCACACAATGAGCAGTTCTTC.

This clonotype was seen a few times. The chain recombines TRBV4-1 with TRBJ2-3, with D possibly being TRBD1 (6 bases). This CDR3 is 14 amino acids long. V lost 2 bases to trimming and J lost 5 bases, with 11 bases between them. The germline V gene encodes CDR1 MGHRA and CDR2 YSYEKL. The CDR3 nucleotides read TGCGCCAGCAGCCAAACGGACAGTGGAGATACGCAGTATTTT. It translates to CASSQTDSGDTQYF.

The sample holds a few counts of this clonotype. The chain recombines TRBV7-2 with TRBJ1-4; tentative D call: TRBD1 (6 bases). Germline V gene lookup returns CDR1 SGHTA and CDR2 FQGNSA. The V end was cut by 5 bases, the J end by 3 bases, with 13 bases between. The CDR3 sequence is 15 residues long. This chain's CDR3 is CASSPGGQANEKLFF. In DNA form, the CDR3 reads TGTGCCAGCAGCCCCGGGGGGCAGGCTAATGAAAAACTGTTTTTT. Together with reference TRBV7-2 and TRBJ1-4, the CDR3 gives the full variable domain: GAGVSQSPSNKVTEKGKDVELRCDPISGHTALYWYRQSLGQGLEFLIYFQGNSAPDKSGLPSDRFSAERTGGSVSTLTIQRTQQEDSAVYLCASSPGGQANEKLFFGSGTQLSVL.

DNA of the CDR3: TGTGCCAGCCAGGGCGGACAGGGGGTCTTTCCCCCAAGCAATCAGCCCCAGCATTTT. Its protein product is CASQGGQGVFPPSNQPQHF. This chain uses TRBV2 with TRBJ1-5; 10 bases are shared with TRBD1. Per the germline V gene, CDR1 is SNHLY and CDR2 is FYNNEI. The V and J ends lost 8 bases and 1 base, in that order; junction bases with no gene match: 17. CDR3 size: 19 residues.

V is TRBV6-1 and J is TRBJ2-7, with D perhaps matching TRBD2 (5 bases). This CDR3 has 13 amino acids. The V end lost 0 bases, the J end lost 5 bases, and 8 bases lay between the germline ends. Germline V gene sequence: CDR1 MNHNS, CDR2 SASEGT. The CDR3 is CASSEARVHEQYF. CDR3 coding DNA: TGTGCCAGCAGTGAAGCGAGGGTTCACGAGCAGTACTTC.

The J gene is TRBJ2-5, the V gene TRBV7-2; the D gene is possibly TRBD2 (6 bases). CDR1 and CDR2 (germline): SGHTA, FQGNSA. With 1 base removed from V and 0 bases from J, the gap between germline ends came to 15 bases. This CDR3 has 17 amino acids. The CDR3 DNA reads TGTGCCAGCAGCTTAGGTGGAGGGTTACAGTACCAAGAGACCCAGTACTTC. Translation gives CASSLGGGLQYQETQYF.

The gene calls are TRBV20-1 and TRBJ1-6, with TRBD1 as a possible D gene (5 bases). The V end lost 6 bases, the J end lost 7 bases, and 13 bases lay between the germline ends. This CDR3 spans 13 amino acids. Per the germline V gene, CDR1 is DFQATT and CDR2 is SNEGSKA (reference sequence). CDR3 DNA: TGCAGTGCGGGGGGTATACTGAATTCACCCCTCCACTTT. This gives the protein CSAGGILNSPLHF.

The CDR3 bases are TGTGCCAGCAGCAAAGGCTGCTCGGGGGGGCCGTTTGGTGAGCAGTTCTTC. This codes for CASSKGCSGGPFGEQFF. The chain carries TRBV21-1 and TRBJ2-1; TRBD2, the D gene given by the table, was not confirmed from the DNA. TRBV21-1 is flagged as a pseudogene. The CDR3 contains 17 residues.

The V gene is TRBV4-3, the J gene TRBJ2-1, with D perhaps TRBD1 (6 bases). The V gene's germline CDR1 is LGHNA and CDR2 YSLEER. The CDR3 spans 14 residues. V was shortened by 1 base and J by 9 bases, with 13 bases between the two germline ends. The CDR3: CASSQGSGVGEQFF. The CDR3, as DNA: TGCGCCAGCAGCCAAGGGTCAGGGGTGGGTGAGCAGTTCTTC.

The chain employs TRBV10-3 and TRBJ2-5; tentative D call: TRBD2 (5 bases). V was pared by 5 bases and J by 2 bases, with 12 bases between. From germline, CDR1 is ENHRY and CDR2 SYGVKD. The CDR3 is 14 residues long. In DNA form, the CDR3 reads TGTGCCATCAGTCTCGCCGAGGGACAAGAGACCCAGTACTTC. Amino acids: CAISLAEGQETQYF.

The gene calls are TRBV20-1 and TRBJ2-6; possibly TRBD1 for D (5 bases). With 0 bases removed from V and 0 bases from J, the gap between germline ends came to 15 bases. This CDR3 comprises 18 residues. CDR1 and CDR2 from the germline V gene are DFQATT and SNEGSKA (reference sequence). In DNA form, the CDR3 reads TGCAGTGCTAGAGAGAGACAGCTAACCCACTCTGGGGCCAACGTCCTGACTTTC. Encoded protein: CSARERQLTHSGANVLTF.

The V and J genes are TRBV7-2 and TRBJ1-1; 9 bases match TRBD1. The CDR3 runs 16 residues. Trimming took 3 bases from V and 2 from J; bases not matched to a gene: 7. Germline loops: CDR1 SGHTA, CDR2 FQGNSA. In DNA, the CDR3 is TGTGCCAGCAGCTTCGGGACAGGGCGTCGTAACACTGAAGCTTTCTTT. Its protein is CASSFGTGRRNTEAFF.

CDR3 amino acids: CATSADYNEQYF. CDR3 DNA: TGTGCCACCAGTGCCGACTACAATGAGCAGTACTTC. V gene TRBV24-1 combines with J gene TRBJ2-1; TRBD2 might be the D (5 bases). The J call may be mistaken, given a closer DNA end match to TRBJ2-7. CDR3 length: 12 residues. Germline V gene data show CDR1 as KGHDR and CDR2 as SFDVKD.

In nucleotides, the CDR3 is TGTGCCAGCAGAGTAGACAGGGGGCTTACTAGCACAGATACGCAGTATTTT. It translates to CASRVDRGLTSTDTQYF. This chain uses TRBV6-1 with TRBJ2-3, with TRBD1 matching 10 bases. V trimming: 6 bases; J trimming: 0 bases; junction bases outside the gene matches: 9. The CDR3 runs to 17 residues. The V gene's germline CDR1 is MNHNS and CDR2 SASEGT.

V and J are TRBV6-2 or TRBV6-3 and TRBJ1-5, with 10 nucleotides matching TRBD1. This CDR3 has 16 amino acids. With 5 bases clipped from V and 3 bases from J, the junction kept 7 bases outside the gene matches. The germline CDR1 and CDR2 sequences are MNHEY and SVGEGT. The CDR3 coding sequence is TGTGCCAGCAGTAAGGACAGGGGGTCCGTCAATCAGCCCCAGCATTTT. Its translation is CASSKDRGSVNQPQHF.

J is TRBJ2-2 and V is TRBV7-2; 9 bases are shared with TRBD2. The CDR3 contains 15 residues. Germline V gene data show CDR1 as SGHTA and CDR2 as FQGNSA. V dropped 3 bases and J dropped 3; count of bases not matched to a gene: 2. Here the CDR3 DNA reads TGTGCCAGCAGCTTTAGCGGGGGCGACACCGGGGAGCTGTTTTTT. Residues: CASSFSGGDTGELFF. Full variable domain (missing parts from reference TRBV7-2 and TRBJ2-2): GAGVSQSPSNKVTEKGKDVELRCDPISGHTALYWYRQSLGQGLEFLIYFQGNSAPDKSGLPSDRFSAERTGGSVSTLTIQRTQQEDSAVYLCASSFSGGDTGELFFGEGSRLTVL.

The V and J genes are TRBV28 and TRBJ2-3; 10 positions match TRBD1. The J segment lost 7 bases and the V segment lost 3 bases, leaving 10 bases of the junction unmatched. The CDR3 consists of 16 residues. From germline, CDR1 is MDHEN and CDR2 SYDVKM. The CDR3 nucleotides read TGTGCCAGCAGTTTCCGGACAGGGGGGTATTCGAATACGCAGTATTTT. Translated, it gives CASSFRTGGYSNTQYF.

The rearrangement links TRBV5-1 to TRBJ2-1; tentative D call: TRBD1 (7 bases). V lost 2 bases and J 3 bases, leaving 15 bases between the germline ends. CDR3 length: 16 residues. Germline V lookup: CDR1 SGHRS, CDR2 YFSETQ. This CDR3 is CASSFAGGTVYNEQFF. The DNA of the CDR3 is TGCGCCAGCAGCTTTGCGGGCGGGACAGTCTACAATGAGCAGTTCTTC. The variable domain in full, with the rest retrieved from reference TRBV5-1 and TRBJ2-1, is KAGVTQTPRYLIKTRGQQVTLSCSPISGHRSVSWYQQTPGQGLQFLFEYFSETQRNKGNFPGRFSGRQFSNSRSEMNVSTLELGDSALYLCASSFAGGTVYNEQFFGPGTRLTVL.

At least ten counts were recorded for this clonotype. The chain employs TRBV7-8 and TRBJ2-3; D might be TRBD1 (5 bases). V shed 2 bases and J shed 0 bases, with 9 bases lying between them. The CDR3 spans 15 residues. The germline V gene has CDR1 SGHVS and CDR2 FQNEAQ. This CDR3 reads CASSLRAGSTDTQYF. For the CDR3, the DNA is TGTGCCAGCAGCTTAAGGGCAGGGAGCACAGATACGCAGTATTTT.

In this sample, this clonotype turned up a few times. This chain joins TRBV20-1 and TRBJ2-1; a weak D match, TRBD2 (7 bases). V was shortened by 5 bases and J by 8 bases, with 16 bases between the two germline ends. This CDR3 has 13 residues. From germline, CDR1 is DFQATT and CDR2 SNEGSKA (reference sequence). As DNA, the CDR3 is TGCAGTGCTCCCCGGGGGGCAAGATATGAGCAGTTCTTC. Translated: CSAPRGARYEQFF.

This clonotype showed up just once. The J gene is TRBJ1-5, the V gene TRBV7-2; TRBD1 might be the D (6 bases). This CDR3 has 17 amino acids. The germline gives CDR1 SGHTA, CDR2 FQGNSA. Trimming took 2 bases from V and 1 from J, leaving 15 bases between them. The CDR3 is CASSLRGEDMSNQPQHF. The CDR3 nucleotides are TGTGCCAGCAGCTTAAGGGGGGAGGACATGAGCAATCAGCCCCAGCATTTT.

The chain links TRBV6-5 to TRBJ2-1; no reliable D call. V lost 2 bases, J lost 0 bases, and 11 bases lay in between. The CDR3 has 16 amino acids. From germline, CDR1 is MNHEY and CDR2 SVGAGI. The CDR3 DNA is TGTGCCAGCAGTTACGTTTTGGTTAGCTCCTACAATGAGCAGTTCTTC. Its protein is CASSYVLVSSYNEQFF.

This clonotype was observed a few times. V is TRBV28 and J is TRBJ2-4; TRBD1 or TRBD2 may be the D gene (5 bases each). V lost 3 bases to trimming and J lost 0 bases, with 12 bases between them. This CDR3 has 16 residues. Germline CDR1 reads MDHEN; CDR2 reads SYDVKM. The CDR3 region is CASSFARGVAKNIQYF. CDR3 bases: TGTGCCAGCAGTTTTGCGAGAGGGGTAGCCAAAAACATTCAGTACTTC.

The chain combines TRBV4-3 with TRBJ1-2; 10 nucleotides line up with TRBD1. The CDR3 consists of 16 residues. V was clipped by 4 bases and J by 7 bases; unmatched bases: 12. Germline loops: CDR1 LGHNA, CDR2 YSLEER. CDR3 amino acids: CASSPGRGQGLVGYTF. CDR3 bases: TGCGCCAGCAGCCCGGGGCGGGGACAGGGGTTGGTTGGCTACACCTTC.

The chain recombines TRBV9 with TRBJ2-1; TRBD2 agrees at 11 bases. The germline gives CDR1 SGDLS, CDR2 YYNGEE. The V and J ends lost 4 bases and 5 bases, in that order; junction bases with no gene match: 5. CDR3 length: 15 amino acids. The CDR3 region is CASSPTSGVNNEQFF. In DNA, the CDR3 is TGTGCCAGCAGCCCGACTAGCGGGGTGAACAATGAGCAGTTCTTC.

The V call is TRBV4-3, the J call TRBJ2-7, with 12 positions matching TRBD2. In germline, CDR1 is LGHNA, CDR2 YSLEER. Trimming cost V 1 base and J 7 bases; bases outside gene matches: 14. The CDR3 runs 18 residues. The CDR3 is CASSQGLAGASPYNEQYF. For the CDR3, the DNA is TGCGCCAGCAGCCAAGGACTAGCGGGGGCCTCACCCTACAATGAGCAGTACTTC.

This chain connects TRBV6-2 or TRBV6-3 to TRBJ2-3, with D unresolved. The CDR3 runs 17 residues. Per germline, CDR1 MNHEY and CDR2 SVGEGT. V was shortened by 3 bases and J by 3 bases, with 19 bases between the two germline ends. CDR3 in amino acids: CASSYKYSGLATDTQYF. The CDR3 DNA is TGTGCCAGCAGTTATAAGTATTCCGGATTAGCAACAGATACGCAGTATTTT.

This clonotype has a handful of counts. This chain links TRBV20-1 with TRBJ1-5; D perhaps matches TRBD1 (5 bases). CDR3 length equals 13 residues. The V gene lost 2 bases and the J gene lost 4 bases, with 9 bases spanning the gap. Germline CDR1 DFQATT, CDR2 SNEGSKA (reference sequence). As DNA, the CDR3 is TGCAGTGCTAGAAGGGGAGCAAATCAGCCCCAGCATTTT. As protein: CSARRGANQPQHF.

V usage is TRBV28 and J usage is TRBJ2-3; weak D call: TRBD2 (6 bases). Germline CDR1 is MDHEN and CDR2 is SYDVKM. This CDR3 has 15 residues. Between the trimmed V and J ends, which lost 6 bases and 4 bases, there was a span of 17 bases. The CDR3 bases are TGTGCCAGCAGAAAAAACAGAGGGGAGGCAGATACGCAGTATTTT. The encoded protein is CASRKNRGEADTQYF.

The chain has TRBV6-5 and TRBJ1-4; D is possibly TRBD1 (5 bases). The V gene's germline CDR1 is MNHEY and CDR2 SVGAGI. V was trimmed by 10 bases and J by 3 bases, leaving 15 bases between them. The CDR3 length is 14 residues. For the CDR3, the DNA is TGTGCCACTAGTCCAGGGCAGCCTAATGAAAAACTGTTTTTT. Translation: CATSPGQPNEKLFF.

The chain couples TRBV12-3 or TRBV12-4 to TRBJ2-7; 7 bases line up with TRBD1. The J call is uncertain, as TRBJ2-5 better fits the DNA end. This CDR3 spans 13 amino acids. CDR3 in DNA: TGTGCCAGCAGGCAACAGGGGATCTCGACCCAGTACTTC. Translating gives CASRQQGISTQYF.